The rows below give T cell receptor beta chains drawn from one sample of a study of cytomegalovirus exposure and HLA in healthy donors. The data were produced by immunoSEQ multiplex PCR, yet TCRdb's version contains in-frame clones alone and is incomplete. This sample has 90,000 or so clones, with 82% found just once. Sequences were obtained from PBMCs. The receptors derive from a man aged 30-40 years in good health and CMV-seropositive. The CDR3 runs from the conserved cysteine through the conserved F or W. D genes are given only for firm matches. Expanded clones are given a class, and other clones once, few, many or no size at all.

clone_size	j_call	v_call	d_call	cdr3_aa
NA	TRBJ2-7	TRBV5-6	TRBD1	CASSFFRDRVYEQYF
NA	TRBJ2-4	TRBV6-1	TRBD1	CASSERGQGAKNIQYF
NA	TRBJ2-7	TRBV29-1	TRBD1	CSVTGAILNEQYF
few	TRBJ2-7	TRBV5-8	TRBD2	CASSPGPLAGNIYEQYF
once	TRBJ2-3	TRBV19	TRBD1	CASSPRGQTDTQYF
NA	TRBJ2-7	TRBV10-3	TRBD1	CAISESKGNRDRVNEQYF
NA	TRBJ2-3	TRBV18	NA	CASSPRRDTSSTDTQYF
NA	TRBJ1-6	TRBV10-1	NA	CASSDRGDNSPLHF
NA	TRBJ2-1	TRBV5-8	TRBD2	CASSGLVNEQFF
NA	TRBJ2-3	TRBV4-2	TRBD2	CASSQDRTSGGITDTQYF
NA	TRBJ2-7	TRBV6-5	TRBD2	CASSYGGVSHSYEQYF
NA	TRBJ1-2	TRBV6-1	TRBD1	CASRKISPGGDGYTF
NA	TRBJ2-1	TRBV14	NA	CASSFGNSEQFF
NA	TRBJ2-7	TRBV5-1	TRBD1	CASSLVAGGPYEQYF
NA	TRBJ1-5	TRBV28	NA	CASSDTGWVQPQHF
few	TRBJ2-1	TRBV5-1	NA	CASSPFPNEQFF
NA	TRBJ2-3	TRBV27	TRBD2	CASSLRVAGGTDTQYF
NA	TRBJ2-4	TRBV2	NA	CPKVILGDIQYF
NA	TRBJ2-6	TRBV28	TRBD1	CASRDRTGGGPPLSGANVLAF
NA	TRBJ1-1	TRBV11-1	TRBD1	CASSLNRGSTEAFF
NA	TRBJ2-1	TRBV30	NA	CAWGRPAGYNEQFF
NA	TRBJ2-5	TRBV4-3	TRBD2	CASSQGGTSGSELKETQYF